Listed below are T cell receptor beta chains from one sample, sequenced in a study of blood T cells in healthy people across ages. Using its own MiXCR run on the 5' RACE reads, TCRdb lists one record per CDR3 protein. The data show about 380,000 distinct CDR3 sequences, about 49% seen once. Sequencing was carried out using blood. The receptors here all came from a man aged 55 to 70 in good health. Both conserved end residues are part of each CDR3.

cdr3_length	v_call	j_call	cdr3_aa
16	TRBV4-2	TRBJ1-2	CASSQESSGVNYGYTF
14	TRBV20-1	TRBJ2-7	CSAPPQLAPYEQYF
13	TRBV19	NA	CASSMGTYNEQYF
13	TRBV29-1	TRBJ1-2	CSVEDPGSHGYTF
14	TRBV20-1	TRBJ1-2	CSARDRGGLGGYTF
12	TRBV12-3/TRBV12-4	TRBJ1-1	CASSLGPGGAFF
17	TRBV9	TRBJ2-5	CASSVDLPSGSLNEQYF
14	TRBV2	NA	CASRRTTGWREQYF
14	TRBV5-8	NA	CASSLGGLTYEQYF
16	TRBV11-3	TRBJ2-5	CASSPGIGNKKETQYF
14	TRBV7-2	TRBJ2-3	CAGSLAVSTDTQYF
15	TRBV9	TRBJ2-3	CASSVGQGYTDTQYF
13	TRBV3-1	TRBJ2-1	CASSQPSSNEQFF
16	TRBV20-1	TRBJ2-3	CSARDQASGSTDTQYF
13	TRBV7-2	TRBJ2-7	CASSLGRSYEQYF
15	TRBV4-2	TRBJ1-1	CASSQVMGMNTEAFF
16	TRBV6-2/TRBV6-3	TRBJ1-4	CAGSYPDRLRDEKLFF
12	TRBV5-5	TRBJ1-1	CASSSSDRGAFF
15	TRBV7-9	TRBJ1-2	CASSFGGGNDYGYTF
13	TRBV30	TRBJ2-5	CAWNQDSQETQYF
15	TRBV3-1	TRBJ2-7	CASSQDPGVHYEQYF
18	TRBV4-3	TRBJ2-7	CASSQGDSGGRATYEQYF
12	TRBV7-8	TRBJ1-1	CASSRWGAEAFF
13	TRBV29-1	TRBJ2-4	CSVRVLAQNIQYF
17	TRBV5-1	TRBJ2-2	CASRGVRTGENTGELFF
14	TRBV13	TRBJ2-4	CASSLGGTGLPQYF
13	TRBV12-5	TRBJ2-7	CARPRQAPREQYF
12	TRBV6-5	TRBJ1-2	CASHFGNYGYTF
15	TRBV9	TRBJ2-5	CASSVAGGAQETQYF
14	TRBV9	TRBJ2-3	CASSVDAATDTQYF
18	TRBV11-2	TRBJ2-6	CASSLERTPNSGANVLTF
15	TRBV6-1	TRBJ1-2	CASSEEATANYGYTF
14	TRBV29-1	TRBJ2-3	CSVDTAQLGDTQYF
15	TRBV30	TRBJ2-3	CAWSAGGGGRDTQYF
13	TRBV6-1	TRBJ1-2	CASSADRNYGYTF
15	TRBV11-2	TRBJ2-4	CASSLDVERKNIQYF
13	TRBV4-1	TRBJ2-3	CASSQTATDTQYF
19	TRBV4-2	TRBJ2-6	CASSQDMAGSLSGANVLTF
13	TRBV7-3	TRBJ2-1	CASSFGTEGEQFF
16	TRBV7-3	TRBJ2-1	CASSLGGWTFGDEQFF
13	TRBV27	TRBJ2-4	CASSTTGWDIQYF
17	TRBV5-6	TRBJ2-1	CASSQWTGGSIINEQFF
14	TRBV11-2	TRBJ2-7	CASRLQPVPYEQYF
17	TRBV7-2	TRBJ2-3	CASSPQARTGWVDTQYF
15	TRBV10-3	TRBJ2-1	CAISRASGSYNEQFF
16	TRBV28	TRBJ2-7	CASSLSLGQGPYEQYF
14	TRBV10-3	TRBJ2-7	CAISPGGAAREQYF
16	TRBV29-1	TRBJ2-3	CSVDGGMAGGTDTQYF
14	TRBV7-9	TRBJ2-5	CASSLNVVGETQYF